This passage covers 27 T cell receptor beta chains from one sample sequenced in a study of T cells in localized non-small cell lung cancer. Measured with immunoSEQ multiplex PCR; TCRdb has only the in-frame clones, and not every one. There are about 52,000 clones in the sample; approximately 86% occur only once, and about 17% lies in the top ten. The sample was PBMCs, taken before any cancer treatment. The receptors derive from a female donor with stage II lung adenocarcinoma.

The V gene is TRBV19, the J gene TRBJ2-3; D is unclear. The CDR3 totals 13 residues. V was clipped by 1 base and J by 3 bases, with 5 bases between them. Germline CDR1 is LNHDA and CDR2 is SQIVND (reference sequence). CDR3 bases: TGTGCCAGTAGTATAGGACTTACAGATACGCAGTATTTT. Protein product: CASSIGLTDTQYF.

V and J are TRBV5-1 and TRBJ2-5; D might be TRBD2 (7 bases). CDR1 and CDR2 from the germline V gene are SGHRS and YFSETQ. Deletions cut 1 base from V and 3 bases from J, with 13 bases between. The CDR3 runs 15 residues. CDR3 nucleotides: TGCGCCAGCAGCTTGTCGGGGGGCAGCAAAGAGACCCAGTACTTC. Protein product: CASSLSGGSKETQYF.

The chain carries TRBV30 and TRBJ1-1, with D perhaps TRBD1 (6 bases). Germline CDR1 is GTSNPN and CDR2 is SVGIG (reference sequence). The ends were cut back, 4 bases at V and 5 bases at J, with 17 bases in the middle. The CDR3 covers 14 residues. The CDR3 here is CAWTRGGGSTEAFF. The CDR3 DNA reads as TGTGCCTGGACCCGAGGAGGGGGGAGTACTGAAGCTTTCTTT.

This clone was seen only a few times. This sequence joins TRBV18 and TRBJ2-1, with 7 bases fitting TRBD1. CDR3 length: 17 residues. V gave up 2 bases and J gave up 1 base; unmatched junction bases: 8. Germline V CDR1 and CDR2: KGHSH, LQKENI. CDR3 loop: CASSPEGQWISYNEQFF. The CDR3 DNA follows: TGTGCCAGCTCACCAGAGGGACAGTGGATTTCCTACAATGAGCAGTTCTTC.

The chain is built from TRBV15 and TRBJ2-2; D is unclear. Trimming removed 0 bases from V and 6 bases from J, with 8 bases in between. This CDR3 has 14 amino acids. CDR1 and CDR2 (germline): LNHNV, YYDKDF (reference sequence). The CDR3 sequence: CATSRDRVSGELFF. The CDR3 DNA reads TGTGCCACCAGCAGAGATCGGGTTTCCGGGGAGCTGTTTTTT.

This chain connects TRBV7-9 to TRBJ1-5; D remains unclear. Germline V lookup: CDR1 SEHNR, CDR2 FQNEAQ (reference sequence). CDR3 length: 13 amino acids. Trimming shortened V by 4 bases and J by 5 bases, and 9 bases separated the two germline ends. The CDR3 sequence is CASSWGSDQPQHF. The CDR3 region has the DNA TGTGCCAGCAGCTGGGGTTCCGATCAGCCCCAGCATTTT.

This chain connects TRBV18 to TRBJ2-7, with D perhaps TRBD2 (6 bases). This CDR3 contains 16 residues. Per germline, CDR1 KGHSH and CDR2 LQKENI. The V and J ends lost 4 bases and 1 base respectively, with 17 bases between them. The CDR3 coding sequence is TGTGCCAGCTCACTCTACCAAGGGACTTTATCCTACGAGCAGTACTTC. Translated: CASSLYQGTLSYEQYF.

The table lists this clone with a few counts. The gene calls are TRBV15 and TRBJ1-2; D is possibly TRBD1 (6 bases). V shed 0 bases and J shed 4 bases, with 9 bases lying between them. The CDR3 runs 14 residues. Germline CDR1 LNHNV, CDR2 YYDKDF (reference sequence). This CDR3 is CATSREWGPYGYTF. CDR3 coding DNA: TGTGCCACCAGCAGAGAATGGGGGCCCTATGGCTACACCTTC. Full variable domain (rest looked up from reference TRBV15 and TRBJ1-2): DAMVIQNPRYQVTQFGKPVTLSCSQTLNHNVMYWYQQKSSQAPKLLFHYYDKDFNNEADTPDNFQSRRPNTSFCFLDIRSPGLGDTAMYLCATSREWGPYGYTFGSGTRLTVV.

The chain joins TRBV27 to TRBJ1-2; D gene uncertain. Trimming took 2 bases from V and 5 from J, leaving 9 bases between them. The germline V gene encodes CDR1 MNHEY and CDR2 SMNVEV (reference sequence). The CDR3 is 13 amino acids. CDR3 sequence: CASSLARGYGYTF. The CDR3 bases are TGTGCCAGCAGTTTAGCCAGAGGGTATGGCTACACCTTC.

This sequence joins TRBV6-5 and TRBJ1-1; D perhaps matches TRBD1 (6 bases). Germline assignment: CDR1 MNHEY and CDR2 SVGAGI. Trimming left V 7 bases short and J 5 bases short, with 17 bases between. CDR3 size: 14 residues. DNA of the CDR3: TGTGCCAGCACCCCAGGGGAAAAAAGGACTGAAGCTTTCTTT. It codes for CASTPGEKRTEAFF.

The chain links TRBV27 to TRBJ2-7; D perhaps matches TRBD2 (6 bases). V shed 0 bases and J shed 3 bases, with 15 bases lying between them. Germline values: CDR1 MNHEY, CDR2 SMNVEV (reference sequence). The CDR3 is 16 amino acids. Here the CDR3 reads CASSLSGDSGNYEQYF. CDR3 nucleotide sequence: TGTGCCAGCAGTTTATCGGGGGACTCCGGAAACTACGAGCAGTACTTC.

This rearrangement joins TRBV5-6 to TRBJ1-6, with D tentatively TRBD1 (6 bases). The CDR3 is 15 amino acids. Germline CDR1 and CDR2: SGHDT and YYEEEE. Between the trimmed V and J ends, which lost 1 base and 6 bases, there was a span of 11 bases. CDR3 region: CASSLPTQGNSPLHF. The CDR3 coding sequence is TGTGCCAGCAGCTTGCCGACACAGGGTAATTCACCCCTCCACTTT.

This clone was observed a single time. This chain links TRBV5-4 with TRBJ2-2; no clear D gene. The V end lost 4 bases, the J end lost 0 bases, and 16 bases lay between the germline ends. Germline V lookup: CDR1 SGHNT, CDR2 YYREEE (reference sequence). The CDR3 loop spans 17 amino acids. CDR3 region: CASSPEVLYANTGELFF. CDR3 sequence (DNA): TGTGCCAGCAGCCCCGAAGTCCTATACGCGAACACCGGGGAGCTGTTTTTT.

The V gene is TRBV5-4, the J gene TRBJ2-7; a possible D gene is TRBD2 (6 bases). This CDR3 contains 15 residues. Trimming stripped 4 bases from V and 5 bases from J, with 19 bases between. Germline V gives CDR1 SGHNT, CDR2 YYREEE (reference sequence). DNA for the CDR3: TGTGCCAGCAGCCCCGGGGGTATGTTTTCCCACGAGCAGTACTTC. Its translation: CASSPGGMFSHEQYF.

The V gene is TRBV7-8, the J gene TRBJ1-1; D gene uncertain. CDR3 length: 13 amino acids. Germline-derived CDR1 and CDR2 are SGHVS and FQNEAQ. Deletions cut 2 bases from V and 6 bases from J, with 10 bases between. Written as DNA, the CDR3 is TGTGCCAGCAGCTTAAGAGGTAGCGCTGAAGCTTTCTTT. Translating gives CASSLRGSAEAFF.

The chain joins TRBV27 to TRBJ2-7; 9 bases align to TRBD1. This CDR3 has 15 residues. Germline assignment: CDR1 MNHEY and CDR2 SMNVEV (reference sequence). Trimming removed 6 bases from V and 5 bases from J; junction bases left unmatched: 11. CDR3 sequence reads: CASSLDRGGLHEQYF. The CDR3 DNA follows: TGTGCCAGCAGCCTGGACAGGGGAGGTTTGCACGAGCAGTACTTC.

The chain employs TRBV6-1 and TRBJ2-7; D might be TRBD1 (6 bases). V was cut by 0 bases and J by 4 bases, with 16 bases left in between. This CDR3 is built from 16 residues. CDR1 is MNHNS and CDR2 is SASEGT in the germline V gene. This CDR3 reads CASSEAVGTFPYEQYF. Here the CDR3 DNA reads TGTGCCAGCAGTGAAGCGGTGGGGACATTCCCTTACGAGCAGTACTTC.

CDR3 nucleotides: TGTGCCGTCGGCACTAGCGGGACTGGTGGGGAGACCCAGTACTTC. Its protein product is CAVGTSGTGGETQYF. The chain uses TRBV7-8 and TRBJ2-5; 10 bases map to TRBD2. Germline CDR1 is SGHVS and CDR2 is FQNEAQ. This CDR3 contains 15 residues. With V trimmed by 11 bases and J by 5 bases, 14 bases remained unmatched.

This clone was detected only once. The V gene is TRBV7-8, the J gene TRBJ2-1; D unresolved. The ends were cut back, 4 bases at V and 4 bases at J, with 17 bases in the middle. This CDR3 contains 16 residues. Germline assignment: CDR1 SGHVS and CDR2 FQNEAQ. The CDR3 reads CASSSTYLGFYNEQFF. The CDR3 DNA sequence: TGTGCCAGCAGCTCTACCTACCTAGGGTTTTACAATGAGCAGTTCTTC.

This clone was detected a few times. The CDR3 loop is CASSPATGEAFF. In nucleotides, the CDR3 is TGTGCCAGCAGCCCGGCGACAGGGGAAGCTTTCTTT. The V and J genes are TRBV6-5 and TRBJ1-1; TRBD1 aligns across 7 bases. In germline, CDR1 is MNHEY, CDR2 SVGAGI. The CDR3 has 12 amino acids. V gave up 6 bases and J gave up 8 bases; unmatched junction bases: 6.

The chain couples TRBV5-1 to TRBJ2-6, with 12 bases that match TRBD1. The CDR3 length is 19 residues. Germline CDR1 SGHRS, CDR2 YFSETQ. V trimming: 0 bases; J trimming: 2 bases; junction bases outside the gene matches: 6. This CDR3 is CASSLATGQGATGANVLTF. In nucleotides, the CDR3 is TGCGCCAGCAGCTTGGCCACGGGACAGGGGGCGACTGGGGCCAACGTCCTGACTTTC.

This sequence joins TRBV5-5 and TRBJ1-3; D call uncertain. Trimming cost V 0 bases and J 0 bases, with 4 bases left between them. Germline lookup yields CDR1 SGHKS and CDR2 YYEKEE (reference sequence). This CDR3 contains 14 residues. CDR3 sequence reads: CASSLAISGNTIYF. In DNA form, the CDR3 reads TGTGCCAGCAGCTTGGCTATCTCTGGAAACACCATATATTTT.

The V and J genes are TRBV7-9 and TRBJ1-6; 8 nucleotides line up with TRBD1. Germline values: CDR1 SEHNR, CDR2 FQNEAQ (reference sequence). V trimming: 5 bases; J trimming: 10 bases; junction bases outside the gene matches: 13. The CDR3 length is 16 residues. The CDR3 bases are TGTGCCAGCAGCCCAACCGCCAGGGGGCTCCGGTCACCCCTCCACTTT. Translating gives CASSPTARGLRSPLHF.

The genes are TRBV6-5 and TRBJ2-5, with 9 bases fitting TRBD1. The CDR3 loop spans 15 amino acids. J lost 4 bases, V lost 5 bases, and 8 bases had no gene match. Germline V CDR1 and CDR2: MNHEY, SVGAGI. The chain's CDR3 is CASSQTQTGGETQYF. The DNA for the CDR3 is TGTGCCAGCAGTCAAACGCAGACAGGGGGAGAGACCCAGTACTTC.

CDR3 protein: CASSPLTGDSNTEAFF. The DNA for the CDR3 is TGTGCCAGCAGTCCACTGACGGGGGACTCTAACACTGAAGCTTTCTTT. This sequence joins TRBV27 and TRBJ1-1; TRBD1 is a possible D gene (5 bases). This CDR3 has 16 residues. V was clipped by 5 bases and J by 2 bases, with 18 bases between them. The V gene's germline CDR1 is MNHEY and CDR2 SMNVEV (reference sequence).

The rearrangement uses TRBV6-4 and TRBJ2-1; D is perhaps TRBD1 (5 bases). V lost 3 bases and J lost 0, with 12 bases in between. The CDR3 extends over 16 amino acids. Germline assignment: CDR1 MRHNA and CDR2 SNTAGT. Written as DNA, the CDR3 is TGTGCCAGCAGTGAAAGAAGGGGCAGCTCCTACAATGAGCAGTTCTTC. It encodes CASSERRGSSYNEQFF.

The chain links TRBV2 to TRBJ1-6; unclear D gene. This CDR3 spans 16 amino acids. Per germline, CDR1 SNHLY and CDR2 FYNNEI. V gave up 0 bases and J gave up 1 base, with 7 bases separating them. The CDR3 coding sequence is TGTGCCAGCAGTGAAGCGGCCGATTCCTATAATTCACCCCTCCACTTT. It specifies CASSEAADSYNSPLHF.